This record covers a single TCR beta chain. Its antigen is currently unknown. The PCR contained 60 Vbeta and 13 Jbeta primers. Only in-frame clones appear in the TCRdb table, and some are missing; sequencing was by immunoSEQ multiplex PCR. Of 100,000 to 150,000 clones in the sample, roughly 15% were seen once. These data are taken from a study of cytomegalovirus exposure and HLA in healthy donors. Overall study results and limits: The study had only CMV serostatus as immune exposure information.

The TCR sequence derives from a female donor in good health and CMV-seropositive. Material for sequencing was PBMCs.

CDR3 in amino acids: CASSAGQGAMTQYF. CDR3 DNA sequence: TGCGCCAGCAGCGCGGGACAGGGGGCGATGACCCAGTACTTC. The V gene is TRBV4-1, the J gene TRBJ2-5, with 12 bases identical to TRBD1. The CDR3 length is 14 residues. Trimming at V came to 5 bases and at J to 7 bases, leaving 5 bases not matched to a gene. Germline V lookup: CDR1 MGHRA, CDR2 YSYEKL.